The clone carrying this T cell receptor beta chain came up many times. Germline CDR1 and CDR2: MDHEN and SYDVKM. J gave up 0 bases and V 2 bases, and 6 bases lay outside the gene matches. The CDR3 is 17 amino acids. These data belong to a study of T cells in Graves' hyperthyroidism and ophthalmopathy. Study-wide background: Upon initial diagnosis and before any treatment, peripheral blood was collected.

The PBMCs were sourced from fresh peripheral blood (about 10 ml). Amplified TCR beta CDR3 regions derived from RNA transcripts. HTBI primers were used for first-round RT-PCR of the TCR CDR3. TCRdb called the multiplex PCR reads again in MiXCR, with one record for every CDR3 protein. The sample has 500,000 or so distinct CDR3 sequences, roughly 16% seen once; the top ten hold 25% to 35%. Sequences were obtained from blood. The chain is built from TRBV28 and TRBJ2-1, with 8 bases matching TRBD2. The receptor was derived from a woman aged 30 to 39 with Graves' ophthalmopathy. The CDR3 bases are TGTGCCAGCAGTTTAGAACTAGCGGCTAGCTCCTACAATGAGCAGTTCTTC. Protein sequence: CASSLELAASSYNEQFF. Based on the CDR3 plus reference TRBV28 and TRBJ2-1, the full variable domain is DVKVTQSSRYLVKRTGEKVFLECVQDMDHENMFWYRQDPGLGLRLIYFSYDVKMKEKGDIPEGYSVSREKKERFSLILESASTNQTSMYLCASSLELAASSYNEQFFGPGTRLTVL.